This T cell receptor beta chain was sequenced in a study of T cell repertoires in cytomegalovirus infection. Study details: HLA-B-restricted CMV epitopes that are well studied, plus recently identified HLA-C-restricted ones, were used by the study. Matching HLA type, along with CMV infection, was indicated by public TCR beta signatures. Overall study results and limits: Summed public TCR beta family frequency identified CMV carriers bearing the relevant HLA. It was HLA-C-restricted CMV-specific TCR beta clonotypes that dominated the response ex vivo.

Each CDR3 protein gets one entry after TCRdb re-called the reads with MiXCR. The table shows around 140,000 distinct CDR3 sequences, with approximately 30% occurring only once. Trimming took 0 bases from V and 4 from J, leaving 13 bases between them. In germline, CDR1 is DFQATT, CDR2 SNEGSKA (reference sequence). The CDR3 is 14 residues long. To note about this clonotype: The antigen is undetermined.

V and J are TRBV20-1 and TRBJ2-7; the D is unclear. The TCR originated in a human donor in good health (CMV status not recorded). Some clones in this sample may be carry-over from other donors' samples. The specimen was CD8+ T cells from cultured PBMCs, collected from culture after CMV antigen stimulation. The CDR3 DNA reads TGCAGTGCTAGAGATCCGGGCCTCCCTTACGAGCAGTACTTC. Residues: CSARDPGLPYEQYF.